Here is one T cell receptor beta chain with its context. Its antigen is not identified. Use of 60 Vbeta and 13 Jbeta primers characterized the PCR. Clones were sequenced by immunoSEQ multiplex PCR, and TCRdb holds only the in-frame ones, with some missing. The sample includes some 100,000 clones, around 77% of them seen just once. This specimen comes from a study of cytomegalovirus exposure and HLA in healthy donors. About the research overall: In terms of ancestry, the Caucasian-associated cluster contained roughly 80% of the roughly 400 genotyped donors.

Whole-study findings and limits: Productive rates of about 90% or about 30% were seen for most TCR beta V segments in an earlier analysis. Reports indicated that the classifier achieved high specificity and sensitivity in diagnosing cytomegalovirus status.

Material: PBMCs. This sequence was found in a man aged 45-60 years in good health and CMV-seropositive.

The CDR3 DNA reads as TGTGCCAGCAGCTTAGATTCGGGAGCGAGAGATACGCAGTATTTT. This codes for CASSLDSGARDTQYF. The chain combines TRBV11-3 with TRBJ2-3, with D possibly matching TRBD2 (6 bases). Germline V gene lookup returns CDR1 SGHNT and CDR2 YENEEA. The V end was cut by 0 bases, the J end by 5 bases, with 12 bases between. This CDR3 is built from 15 residues.